A single sample is the source of the 30 T cell receptor beta chains below, sequenced in a study of neoadjuvant anti-PD-1 for oral cavity cancer (dated by TCRdb to about 2021). The time point label here, explained by the study, means: before neoadjuvant nivolumab. The receptor library was made with the immunoSEQ multiplex PCR assay. The source is immuneACCESS, and TCRdb retained only in-frame sequences with V and J called. Part of the clones is not carried over; for the studies checked, unresolved V genes explain less than half of this, and the remainder is unexplained. Present in this sample are 80,000 to 95,000 clones, roughly 80% of which were seen just once. Clones ranked in the top ten supply around 3% of the sample. The source was PBMCs, collected before nivolumab (anti-PD-1) treatment. The receptors derive from a person aged 35-79 years with oral cavity squamous cell carcinoma.

The chain recombines TRBV2 with TRBJ2-3; D is perhaps TRBD1 (5 bases). This CDR3 has 13 residues. V was shortened by 1 base and J by 6 bases, with 8 bases between the two germline ends. Germline V gene data show CDR1 as SNHLY and CDR2 as FYNNEI. The CDR3 DNA sequence: TGTGCCAGCAGTGAAGGTGGGGCGGATACGCAGTATTTT. Encoded protein: CASSEGGADTQYF.

The chain links TRBV5-1 to TRBJ2-2; D gene unclear. Trimming stripped 3 bases from V and 2 bases from J, with 2 bases between. CDR3 length equals 12 residues. Germline V CDR1 and CDR2: SGHRS, YFSETQ. The CDR3 loop reads CASSSNTGELFF. The CDR3 DNA follows: TGCGCCAGCAGCTCAAACACCGGGGAGCTGTTTTTT.

The V and J genes are TRBV7-6 and TRBJ2-4; D uncertain. Germline V gene data show CDR1 as SGHVS and CDR2 as FNYEAQ. The CDR3 extends over 13 amino acids. Trimming removed 1 base from V and 9 bases from J, with 10 bases in between. The CDR3 DNA follows: TGTGCCAGCAGCTTAGGTCAATCGGGCATTCAGTACTTC. Translation gives CASSLGQSGIQYF.

This chain links TRBV6-5 with TRBJ1-5; 10 bases match TRBD1. The CDR3 contains 15 residues. V lost 6 bases, J lost 2 bases, and 4 bases stayed unmatched. Germline lookup yields CDR1 MNHEY and CDR2 SVGAGI. This CDR3 reads CASRSGTGGNQPQHF. Written as DNA, the CDR3 is TGTGCCAGCAGATCCGGGACAGGGGGCAATCAGCCCCAGCATTTT.

This clone has just one count. CDR3 in DNA: TGTGCCATCAGTGAGGCTCGTGGGAGCTCCTACGAGCAGTACTTC. It encodes CAISEARGSSYEQYF. This chain joins TRBV10-3 and TRBJ2-7, with D tentatively TRBD2 (5 bases). The germline CDR1 and CDR2 sequences are ENHRY and SYGVKD. The V and J ends lost 2 bases and 0 bases respectively, with 11 bases between them. This CDR3 contains 15 residues.

This clone is categorized as medium-sized. This chain uses TRBV7-9 with TRBJ2-7; a possible D gene is TRBD2 (5 bases). V lost 4 bases and J 2 bases, leaving 12 bases between the germline ends. Germline V CDR1 and CDR2: SEHNR, FQNEAQ (reference sequence). This CDR3 comprises 14 residues. The CDR3 DNA reads as TGTGCCAGCAGCTCAAAGGACTTTACCTACGAGCAGTACTTC. It translates to CASSSKDFTYEQYF.

This clone is a singleton in its sample. This CDR3 is CASSYRQGITEAFF. As DNA, the CDR3 is TGTGCCAGCAGTTACAGGCAGGGTATCACTGAAGCTTTCTTT. This chain joins TRBV6-5 and TRBJ1-1, with D maybe TRBD1 (5 bases). The CDR3 has 14 residues. The V gene's germline CDR1 is MNHEY and CDR2 SVGAGI. V lost 2 bases and J 4 bases, leaving 11 bases between the germline ends.

By share of the sample, this clone is medium-sized (0.01 to 0.1%). This sample also contains other DNA sequences that code for the same CDR3. The chain carries TRBV10-3 and TRBJ1-3, with D tentatively TRBD1 (6 bases). Germline V gene data show CDR1 as ENHRY and CDR2 as SYGVKD. The CDR3 has 13 residues. Trimming shortened V by 6 bases and J by 0 bases, and 6 bases separated the two germline ends. The CDR3 nucleotides are TGTGCCATCAGGGACAGCTCTGGAAACACCATATATTTT. This gives the protein CAIRDSSGNTIYF.

Worth noting for this clone: The CDR3 ends on some other residue instead of the conserved phenylalanine or tryptophan, so this is likely a read error. V is TRBV7-9 and J is TRBJ2-4, with D possibly being TRBD1 (6 bases). CDR1 and CDR2 (germline): SEHNR, FQNEAQ (reference sequence). This CDR3 is built from 16 residues. V was cut by 5 bases and J by 2 bases, with 16 bases left in between. In nucleotides, the CDR3 is TGTGCCAGCAGCCAAACGTCGACAGGTTCCAAAAACATTCAGTACCTC. Translated: CASSQTSTGSKNIQYL.

The chain carries TRBV5-4 and TRBJ1-1; no firm D call. CDR3 length: 12 residues. Deletions cut 1 base from V and 3 bases from J, with 4 bases between. Germline CDR1 and CDR2: SGHNT and YYREEE (reference sequence). CDR3 nucleotides: TGTGCCAGCAGCTTGAGGGACACTGAAGCTTTCTTT. This codes for CASSLRDTEAFF.

This chain links TRBV11-2 with TRBJ2-1; 10 bases match TRBD2. The CDR3 has 17 residues. V lost 0 bases and J lost 8; bases outside the gene matches: 10. CDR1 and CDR2 from the germline V gene are SGHAT and FQNNGV. The CDR3 DNA follows: TGTGCCAGCAGCTTAGATCTCCTAGCGGGAGAGAGGGATGAGCAGTTCTTC. As protein: CASSLDLLAGERDEQFF. The full variable domain, rest sourced from reference TRBV11-2 and TRBJ2-1, is EAGVAQSPRYKIIEKRQSVAFWCNPISGHATLYWYQQILGQGPKLLIQFQNNGVVDDSQLPKDRFSAERLKGVDSTLKIQPAKLEDSAVYLCASSLDLLAGERDEQFFGPGTRLTVL.

This clone was counted between two and nine times. V gene TRBV5-1 combines with J gene TRBJ1-4; D is ambiguous. Germline V lookup: CDR1 SGHRS, CDR2 YFSETQ. CDR3 length: 13 residues. Trimming left V 2 bases short and J 5 bases short, with 7 bases between. The CDR3 is CASSFGGNEKLFF. The CDR3, as DNA: TGCGCCAGCAGCTTTGGCGGGAATGAAAAACTGTTTTTT.

The chain joins TRBV2 to TRBJ2-3; the D is unclear. The CDR3 runs to 12 residues. Germline CDR1 and CDR2: SNHLY and FYNNEI. The V end lost 6 bases, the J end lost 8 bases, and 12 bases lay between the germline ends. The CDR3 bases are TGTGCCAGCAGGCAGGACGCTGTTACGCAGTATTTT. Amino acid sequence: CASRQDAVTQYF.

The table lists this clone with a count of one. The DNA for the CDR3 is TGTGCCTGGAGCGGAATGGCTAGGAATGAGCAGTTCTTC. Amino acids: CAWSGMARNEQFF. This sequence joins TRBV30 and TRBJ2-1; D is ambiguous. There are 13 residues in the CDR3. CDR1 is GTSNPN, CDR2 SVGIG, per germline (reference sequence). Deletions cut 3 bases from V and 7 bases from J, with 13 bases between.

The genes are TRBV5-6 and TRBJ2-7; D unclear. In germline, CDR1 is SGHDT, CDR2 YYEEEE. CDR3 length: 11 residues. The germline V and J ends were trimmed by 5 bases and 5 bases, with 8 bases remaining between them. The CDR3: CASRGLDEQYF. The CDR3 nucleotides are TGTGCCAGCAGGGGTCTCGACGAGCAGTACTTC.

The rearrangement uses TRBV6-1 and TRBJ1-1; a weak D match, TRBD1 (6 bases). Germline loops: CDR1 MNHNS, CDR2 SASEGT. Trimming left V 1 base short and J 8 bases short, with 8 bases between. The CDR3 runs to 12 residues. In DNA form, the CDR3 reads TGTGCCAGCAGTGAAGAAGGGACAGAAGCTTTCTTT. It translates to CASSEEGTEAFF.

The chain is built from TRBV10-2 and TRBJ1-4; D remains ambiguous. The germline V and J ends were trimmed by 4 bases and 6 bases, with 12 bases remaining between them. Germline-derived CDR1 and CDR2 are WSHSY and SAAADI. This CDR3 region has 14 residues. The CDR3 bases are TGCGCCAGCAGTGTGGACGGAGCCTATGAAAAACTGTTTTTT. Encoded protein: CASSVDGAYEKLFF.

This clone was counted a few times. The CDR3: CASSADGGNQPQHF. The CDR3 DNA reads as TGTGCCAGCAGCGCCGACGGGGGGAATCAGCCCCAGCATTTT. V usage is TRBV2 and J usage is TRBJ1-5; the D gene is possibly TRBD1 (5 bases). Germline CDR1 is SNHLY and CDR2 is FYNNEI. The CDR3 sequence is 14 residues long. V was trimmed by 6 bases and J by 4 bases, leaving 13 bases between them.

The chain recombines TRBV7-9 with TRBJ2-5, with D perhaps matching TRBD1 (8 bases). Germline CDR1 and CDR2: SEHNR and FQNEAQ (reference sequence). This CDR3 contains 16 residues. The V end was cut by 1 base, the J end by 1 base, with 13 bases between. CDR3: CASSLGEGTGQETQYF. The CDR3 DNA is TGTGCCAGCAGCTTAGGGGAGGGGACAGGCCAAGAGACCCAGTACTTC. The full variable domain, its missing parts supplied by reference TRBV7-9 and TRBJ2-5, is DTGVSQNPRHKITKRGQNVTFRCDPISEHNRLYWYRQTLGQGPEFLTYFQNEAQLEKSRLLSDRFSAERPKGSFSTLEIQRTEQGDSAMYLCASSLGEGTGQETQYFGPGTRLLVL.

This chain links TRBV13 with TRBJ1-2; D not certain. In germline, CDR1 is PRHDT, CDR2 FYEKMQ (reference sequence). CDR3 length: 16 residues. V shed 3 bases and J shed 7 bases, with 21 bases lying between them. The DNA of the CDR3 is TGTGCCAGCAGCTTCCTATCCCTGTCCGATTTTAGTGGCTACACCTTC. Amino acids: CASSFLSLSDFSGYTF.

V gene TRBV7-9 combines with J gene TRBJ2-7, with D unclear. The CDR3 is 14 amino acids. CDR1 is SEHNR and CDR2 is FQNEAQ in the germline V gene (reference sequence). Trimming pared 6 bases from V and 1 base from J, leaving 13 bases between. The CDR3 loop reads CASSFQDGSYEQYF. The CDR3 DNA is TGTGCCAGCAGTTTCCAAGACGGTTCCTACGAGCAGTACTTC.

This clone came up many times. This rearrangement joins TRBV25-1 to TRBJ2-3; 7 bases map to TRBD1. This CDR3 has 14 residues. Trimming at V came to 4 bases and at J to 3 bases, leaving 4 bases not matched to a gene. Germline CDR1 MGHDK, CDR2 SYGVNS. Here the CDR3 DNA reads TGTGCCAGCAGTGTCACAGGGGCGACAGATACGCAGTATTTT. Its protein is CASSVTGATDTQYF.

This chain links TRBV2 with TRBJ1-1; D might be TRBD1 (5 bases). CDR1 is SNHLY and CDR2 is FYNNEI in the germline V gene. The V and J ends lost 7 bases and 1 base respectively, with 10 bases between them. The CDR3 extends over 13 amino acids. Here the CDR3 reads CASNPGPNTEAFF. The CDR3 nucleotides read TGTGCCAGCAATCCGGGGCCGAACACTGAAGCTTTCTTT.

This clone was observed a single time. The rearrangement joins TRBV28 to TRBJ1-3, with no clear D. V was clipped by 5 bases and J by 2 bases, with 10 bases between them. The CDR3 spans 14 residues. CDR1 and CDR2 (germline): MDHEN, SYDVKM. The CDR3 coding sequence is TGTGCCAGCAGTCTCATGGTAGCTGGAAACACCATATATTTT. The encoded protein is CASSLMVAGNTIYF.

This clone was recorded a few times. The chain links TRBV10-3 to TRBJ2-3, with a possible D match to TRBD2 (7 bases). This CDR3 comprises 14 residues. Trimming removed 6 bases from V and 3 bases from J, with 13 bases in between. Germline loops: CDR1 ENHRY, CDR2 SYGVKD. The chain's CDR3 is CAIRGGGYTDTQYF. The CDR3 nucleotides are TGTGCCATCAGGGGCGGGGGCTATACAGATACGCAGTATTTT.

The chain is built from TRBV5-6 and TRBJ2-5; TRBD1 matches 8 bases. The CDR3 is 13 amino acids. Unmatched junction bases numbered 5, after V lost 4 bases and J lost 6 bases. CDR1 and CDR2 (germline): SGHDT, YYEEEE. CDR3 DNA sequence: TGTGCCAGCAGCCTAGGACAGGGAAAGACCCAGTACTTC. Translated, it gives CASSLGQGKTQYF. Filled out from reference TRBV5-6 and TRBJ2-5, the complete variable domain reads DAGVTQSPTHLIKTRGQQVTLRCSPKSGHDTVSWYQQALGQGPQFIFQYYEEEERQRGNFPDRFSGHQFPNYSSELNVNALLLGDSALYLCASSLGQGKTQYFGPGTRLLVL.

V is TRBV7-8 and J is TRBJ2-1; 7 bases match TRBD1. The V and J ends lost 5 bases and 1 base, in that order; junction bases with no gene match: 5. CDR1 and CDR2 (germline): SGHVS, FQNEAQ. The CDR3 extends over 15 amino acids. This chain's CDR3 is CASSKGQVSYNEQFF. The CDR3 DNA sequence: TGTGCCAGCAGCAAAGGACAGGTATCCTACAATGAGCAGTTCTTC.

The chain is built from TRBV6-6 and TRBJ1-1; a possible D gene is TRBD1 (5 bases). Germline V gives CDR1 MNHNY, CDR2 SVGAGI (reference sequence). V dropped 5 bases and J dropped 0 bases, with 13 bases sitting between them. This CDR3 is built from 15 residues. CDR3 protein: CASSAFGHMNTEAFF. Written as DNA, the CDR3 is TGTGCCAGCAGTGCTTTTGGACACATGAACACTGAAGCTTTCTTT.

This clone appeared once. CDR3 nucleotide sequence: TGTGCCAGCAGCCCGGGATCCCACATGGGCACCGGGGAGCTGTTTTTT. Translation: CASSPGSHMGTGELFF. The gene calls are TRBV11-3 and TRBJ2-2; weak D call: TRBD2 (5 bases). The length of the CDR3 is 16 residues. The V gene's germline CDR1 is SGHNT and CDR2 YENEEA. Trimming took 5 bases from V and 4 from J, leaving 17 bases between them.

The chain is built from TRBV6-5 and TRBJ2-6, with no clear D. CDR3 size: 14 residues. CDR1 is MNHEY and CDR2 is SVGAGI in the germline V gene. The germline V and J ends were trimmed by 7 bases and 4 bases, with 11 bases remaining between them. In DNA, the CDR3 is TGTGCCAGCAACCCAACATCCGGGGCCAACGTCCTGACTTTC. It translates to CASNPTSGANVLTF.